The text below deals with one T cell receptor (beta chain). Its antigen specificity is not known. Base qualities are missing; no much larger clone stands one base away. The data were obtained in a study of T cell responses to AZD1222 COVID-19 vaccine listed by TCRdb under 2021. Some background on the complete study: A total of 230 to 250 trial participants underwent TCR sequencing, of whom roughly 210 had received two doses of AZD1222 and about 25 had received two doses of the MenACWY control vaccine. Trial participants were enrolled by age into subgroups of 18-55, 56-69 and 70-plus years, and about 150, 27 and 61 TCR-sequenced participants, respectively, were included in these subgroups.

The full study reports these points: Vaccine-associated CD4 TCRs spanned the whole spike protein, with dominant responses in regions 160-218 and 743-854. Spike-specific TCR breadth and depth rose significantly after two AZD1222 doses compared with day 0 and with MenACWY recipients. In the small 56-69-year group, the increase in depth fell short of significance, most likely because of low power. Because no day 14 peak-response samples were available, repertoires were characterized only after the peak T cell response. Participants were mostly white British and included more females than males, and it was suggested by the authors that clonal diversity may have been underestimated. Conclusions about previously exposed vaccinees are limited, since just five to seven AZD1222 recipients were seropositive for SARS-CoV-2 at baseline. Reportedly, close to half of the unique spike-specific TCRs recognized epitopes lying outside the regions that are mutated in the B.1.351 and B.1.1.7 variants.

Trimming removed 4 bases from V and 0 bases from J; the gene matches leave 5 bases unexplained. From the cysteine through the phenylalanine, the CDR3 covers 16 amino acids. The DNA shown is the 48-base CDR3, in frame from base 1. For CDR1 and CDR2, the germline V gene lists SGDLS and YYNGEE. The meaning of the sample's time point label: baseline before first vaccination. Interpreted using the paper, the treatment or condition label stands for: meningococcal conjugate vaccine given as trial control. The vaccinee samples were drawn from two UK trials, COV001 and COV002, one of which was a single-blind randomized controlled phase 2/3 trial testing AZD1222 (ChAdOx1 nCoV-19) in healthy adults. Trial participant PBMC samples were collected at day 0 and day 28 after the second dose for TCRbeta chain sequencing. The CDR3 regions of human TCRbeta chains were subjected to immunosequencing. The study's processing was this. Repertoire TCRs were matched against a reference library of SARS-CoV-2-specific TCRs generated with the MIRA antigen-specificity platform. Breadth was defined as the fraction of unique TCRs that were SARS-CoV-2-associated. Depth was defined as the fraction of total T cells that were SARS-CoV-2-associated. Using the MIRA data, every spike-specific TCR was mapped to the spike region that the TCR reacted to and assigned to either a CD4 or a CD8 class. Log10-transformed breadth and depth values were compared by one-way ANOVA with Sidak's multiple comparisons tests. This is the immuneACCESS table as TCRdb keeps it, with only in-frame sequences that have V and J called. A part of the clones is gone; compared with another copy, unresolved V genes explain less than half, and the rest is unexplained. V, J and clone size were drawn from that table, and D and trimming were deduced from the DNA. This sample gives some 96,000 clones in total; 70% to 90% of them show up just once. Clones ranked in the top ten supply 4% to 4.5% of the sample.

The source material was peripheral blood, sampled on day 0 of MenACWY control vaccination. The V gene is TRBV9 and the J gene is TRBJ2-3; TRBD2 lines up with 10 middle nucleotides. The TCR comes from an adult in good health. The CDR3: CASSIRLAGSTDTQYF. The DNA is TGTGCCAGCAGCATACGACTAGCGGGTAGCACAGATACGCAGTATTTT. Joined to the reference TRBV9 and TRBJ2-3 proteins, this CDR3 gives the full variable domain: DSGVTQTPKHLITATGQRVTLRCSPRSGDLSVYWYQQSLDQGLQFLIQYYNGEERAKGNILERFSAQQFPDLHSELNLSSLELGDSALYFCASSIRLAGSTDTQYFGPGTRLTVL.